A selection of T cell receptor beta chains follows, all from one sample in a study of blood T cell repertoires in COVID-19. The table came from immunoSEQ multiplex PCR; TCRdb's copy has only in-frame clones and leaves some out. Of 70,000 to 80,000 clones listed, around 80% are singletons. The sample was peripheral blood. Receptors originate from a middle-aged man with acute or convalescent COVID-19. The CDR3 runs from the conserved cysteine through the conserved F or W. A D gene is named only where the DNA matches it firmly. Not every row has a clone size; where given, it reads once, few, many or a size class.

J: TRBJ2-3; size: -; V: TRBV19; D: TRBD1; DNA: TGTGCCAGTAGTATAGGAGGACAGGGGGCAGATACGCAGTATTTT; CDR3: CASSIGGQGADTQYF
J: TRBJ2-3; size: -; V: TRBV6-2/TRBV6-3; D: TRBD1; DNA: TGTGCCAGCAGTCCACGACAGGGGGGCGCAGATACGCAGTATTTT; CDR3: CASSPRQGGADTQYF
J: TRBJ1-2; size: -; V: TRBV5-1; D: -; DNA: TGCGCCAGCAGCTTGGGACATACTTTCGAATATGGCTACACCTTC; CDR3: CASSLGHTFEYGYTF
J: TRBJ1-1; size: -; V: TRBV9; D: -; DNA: TGTGCCAGCAGCGGAGAGGGATCGATGAACACTGAAGCTTTCTTT; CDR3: CASSGEGSMNTEAFF
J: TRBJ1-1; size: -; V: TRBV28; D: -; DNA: TGTGCCAGCAGTTTACCCACGGGGACTGAAGCTTTCTTT; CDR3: CASSLPTGTEAFF
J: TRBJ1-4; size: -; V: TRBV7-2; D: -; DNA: TGTGCCAGTTCTAGGGGAACTAATGAAAAACTGTTTTTT; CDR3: CASSRGTNEKLFF
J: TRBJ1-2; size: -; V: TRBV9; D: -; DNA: TGTGCCAGCAGCGTAGCTACAGGCCCAGACTATGGCTACACCTTC; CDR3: CASSVATGPDYGYTF
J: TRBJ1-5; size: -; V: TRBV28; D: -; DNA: TGTGCCAGCAGACGCGATCGTACAGGGAGGGCTCAGCCCCAGCATTTT; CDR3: CASRRDRTGRAQPQHF
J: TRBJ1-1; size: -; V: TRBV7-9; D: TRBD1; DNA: TGTGCCAGCAGCTGGACAGGGATCACTGAAGCTTTCTTT; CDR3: CASSWTGITEAFF
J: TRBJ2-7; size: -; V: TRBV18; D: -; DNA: TGTGCCAGCTCACCCAACAGGGCTTCCTACGAGCAGTACTTC; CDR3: CASSPNRASYEQYF
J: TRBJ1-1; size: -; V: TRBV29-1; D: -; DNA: TGCAGCGTTGAAGATCAGGGAGGCGCTTTCTTT; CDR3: CSVEDQGGAFF
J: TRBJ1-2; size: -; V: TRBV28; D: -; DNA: TGTGCCAGCCACACTACGAGTGGGTTAGGCTACACCTTC; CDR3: CASHTTSGLGYTF
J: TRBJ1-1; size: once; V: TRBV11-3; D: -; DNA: TGTGCCAGCAGCTTAGGAGGGATGAACACTGAAGCTTTCTTT; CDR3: CASSLGGMNTEAFF
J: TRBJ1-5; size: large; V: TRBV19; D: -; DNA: TGTGCCAGTCGGAGGTTTAGCAATCAGCCCCAGCATTTT; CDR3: CASRRFSNQPQHF
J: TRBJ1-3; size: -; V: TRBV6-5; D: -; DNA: TGTGCCAGCAGACAAAGTGACCGGAGCGTAAACACCATATATTTT; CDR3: CASRQSDRSVNTIYF
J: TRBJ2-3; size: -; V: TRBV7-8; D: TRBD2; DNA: TGTGCCAGCAGCCCTAGGGCGGTAGCGGGACGCACAGATACGCAGTATTTT; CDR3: CASSPRAVAGRTDTQYF
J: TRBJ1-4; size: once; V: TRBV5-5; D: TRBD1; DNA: TGTGCCAGCAGCGGGGACAGTGCAACTAATGAAAAACTGTTTTTT; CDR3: CASSGDSATNEKLFF
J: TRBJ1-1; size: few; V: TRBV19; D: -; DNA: TGTGCCAGTAGTATATCGACAGCCACTGAAGCTTTCTTT; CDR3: CASSISTATEAFF
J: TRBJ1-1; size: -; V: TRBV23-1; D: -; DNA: TGCGCCAGCAGTCATGGGGAGGGGAACACTGAAGCTTTCTTT; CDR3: CASSHGEGNTEAFF
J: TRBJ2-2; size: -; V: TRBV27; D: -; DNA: TGTGCCAGCGGGCGGGGGCCCTACACCGGGGAGCTGTTTTTT; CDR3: CASGRGPYTGELFF
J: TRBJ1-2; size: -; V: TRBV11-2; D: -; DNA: TGTGCCAGCAGCTTAGGGTTCATGGGGCGAAATGGCTACACCTTC; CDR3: CASSLGFMGRNGYTF
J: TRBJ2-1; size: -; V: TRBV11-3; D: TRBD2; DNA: TGTGCCAGCAGCCGAGGGACTAGCGGTAAGAATGAGCAGTTCTTC; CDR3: CASSRGTSGKNEQFF
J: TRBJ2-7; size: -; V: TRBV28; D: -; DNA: TGTGCCAGCAGCAGACTTCCCGACAGCTACGAGCAGTACTTC; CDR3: CASSRLPDSYEQYF
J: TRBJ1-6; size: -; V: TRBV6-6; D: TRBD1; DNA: TGTGCCAGCAGTCCCAGGGGGGATAATTCACCCCTCCACTTT; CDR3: CASSPRGDNSPLHF
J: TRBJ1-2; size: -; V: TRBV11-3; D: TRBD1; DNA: TGTGCCAGCAGCCAACAGGGGGATGCTGGCTACACCTTC; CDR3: CASSQQGDAGYTF
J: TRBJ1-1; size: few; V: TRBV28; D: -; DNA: TGTGCCAGCATTATTTATGGGGGGGCGAACACTGAAGCTTTCTTT; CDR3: CASIIYGGANTEAFF
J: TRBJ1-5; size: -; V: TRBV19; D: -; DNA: TGTGCCAGTAGTGCAGGCGGGCCTAGCAATCAGCCCCAGCATTTT; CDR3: CASSAGGPSNQPQHF
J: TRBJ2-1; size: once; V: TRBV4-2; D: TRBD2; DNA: TGTGCCAGCACCAGAGGGGCTAGCGGGGGGAATGAGCAGTTCTTC; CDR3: CASTRGASGGNEQFF
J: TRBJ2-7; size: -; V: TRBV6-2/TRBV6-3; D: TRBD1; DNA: TGTGCCAGCAGCCGGACAGGGCTATACGAGCAGTACTTC; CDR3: CASSRTGLYEQYF
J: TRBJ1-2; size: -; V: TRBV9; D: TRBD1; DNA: TGTGCCAGCAGCGTCGGGGACAGGGGGAGCTACACCTTC; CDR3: CASSVGDRGSYTF
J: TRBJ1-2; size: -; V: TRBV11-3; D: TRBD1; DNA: TGTGCCAGCAGCTTGCACCGGGACAGGGGTAACTATGGCTACACCTTC; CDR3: CASSLHRDRGNYGYTF
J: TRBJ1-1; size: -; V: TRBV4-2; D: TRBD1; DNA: TGTGCCAGCAGCCAAGAACCCAGGGGGAGAGCTTTCTTT; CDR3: CASSQEPRGRAFF
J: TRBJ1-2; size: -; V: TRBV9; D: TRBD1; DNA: TGTGCCAGCAGCAGGGAGACAGGGAACTATGGCTACACCTTC; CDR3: CASSRETGNYGYTF
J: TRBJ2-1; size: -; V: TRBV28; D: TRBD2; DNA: TGTGCCAGCAGTTTTCCTGCGGGAGGGCTTTACAATGAGCAGTTCTTC; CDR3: CASSFPAGGLYNEQFF
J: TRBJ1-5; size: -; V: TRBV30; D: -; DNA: TGTGCCTATACGACGGGGGGAGGCAATCAGCCCCAGCATTTT; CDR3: CAYTTGGGNQPQHF
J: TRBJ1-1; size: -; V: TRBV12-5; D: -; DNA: TGTGCTAGTGGTTTAATAGACCTGGAGGCTTTCTTT; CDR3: CASGLIDLEAFF
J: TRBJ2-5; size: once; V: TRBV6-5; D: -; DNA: TGTGCCAGCAGTTTTAGGGGGAGGACCCAGTACTTC; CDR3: CASSFRGRTQYF
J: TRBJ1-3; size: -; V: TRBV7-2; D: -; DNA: TGTGCCAGCAGCTTAAGGGGTCAGAGGGGAGGTGGAAACACCATATATTTT; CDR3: CASSLRGQRGGGNTIYF
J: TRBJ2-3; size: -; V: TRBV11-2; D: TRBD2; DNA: TGTGCCAGCAGCTTAGATGGACTAGGCGGTACGCAGTATTTT; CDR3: CASSLDGLGGTQYF
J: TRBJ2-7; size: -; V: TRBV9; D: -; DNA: TGTGCCAGCAGCGAGGACAGTTATCACTTCGACGAGCAGTACTTC; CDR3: CASSEDSYHFDEQYF
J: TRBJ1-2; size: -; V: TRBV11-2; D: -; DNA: TGTGCCAGCAGCTCCTACCGGGACTCCAACCGAGGCGGCTACACCTTC; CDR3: CASSSYRDSNRGGYTF
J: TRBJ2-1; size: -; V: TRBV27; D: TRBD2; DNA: TGTGCCAGCAGATCTTATCCCGGACTAGCGGGGGGGGACCTACTGTACAATGAGCAGTTCTTC; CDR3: CASRSYPGLAGGDLLYNEQFF
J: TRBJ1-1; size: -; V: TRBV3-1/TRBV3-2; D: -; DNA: TGTGCCAGCAGCCAAGATGGCCGGGTACAGGCTGAAGCTTTCTTT; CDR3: CASSQDGRVQAEAFF
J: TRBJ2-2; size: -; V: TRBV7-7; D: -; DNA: TGTGCCAGCAGCTTAGCAGGGACTAACACCGGGGAGCTGTTTTTT; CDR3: CASSLAGTNTGELFF
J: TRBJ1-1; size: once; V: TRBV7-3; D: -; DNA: TGTGCCAGCAGCCCGGGGGACCAACTCACTGAAGCTTTCTTT; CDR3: CASSPGDQLTEAFF
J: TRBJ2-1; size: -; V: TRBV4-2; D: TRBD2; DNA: TGTGCCAGCAGCTTAGCGGGAGAAGGCAATGAGCAGTTCTTC; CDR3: CASSLAGEGNEQFF
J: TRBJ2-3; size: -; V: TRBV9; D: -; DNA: TGTGCCAGCAGCAAGGACTCAGATACGCAGTATTTT; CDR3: CASSKDSDTQYF
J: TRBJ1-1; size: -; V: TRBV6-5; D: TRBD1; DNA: TGTGCCAGCAGCGAGACAGGGGTGCGAGCTTTCTTT; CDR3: CASSETGVRAFF